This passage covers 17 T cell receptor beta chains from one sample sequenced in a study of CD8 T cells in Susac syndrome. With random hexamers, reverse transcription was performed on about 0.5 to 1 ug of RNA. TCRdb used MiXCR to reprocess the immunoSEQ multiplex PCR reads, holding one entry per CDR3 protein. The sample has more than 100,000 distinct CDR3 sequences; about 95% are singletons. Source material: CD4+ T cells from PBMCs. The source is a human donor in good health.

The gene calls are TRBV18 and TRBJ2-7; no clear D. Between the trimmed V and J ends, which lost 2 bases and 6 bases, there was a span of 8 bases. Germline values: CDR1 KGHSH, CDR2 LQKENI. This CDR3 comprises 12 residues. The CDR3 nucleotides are TGTGCCAGCTCACCAAGGGAATTCGAGCAGTACTTC. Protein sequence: CASSPREFEQYF.

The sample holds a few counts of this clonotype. CDR3 amino acids: CASSFTGNTIYF. DNA of the CDR3: TGTGCCAGCAGCTTCACGGGAAACACCATATATTTT. The chain couples TRBV7-9 to TRBJ1-3; D is undetermined. This CDR3 contains 12 residues. Looked up from germline, CDR1 is SEHNR and CDR2 is FQNEAQ (reference sequence). V shed 3 bases and J shed 4 bases, with 4 bases lying between them.

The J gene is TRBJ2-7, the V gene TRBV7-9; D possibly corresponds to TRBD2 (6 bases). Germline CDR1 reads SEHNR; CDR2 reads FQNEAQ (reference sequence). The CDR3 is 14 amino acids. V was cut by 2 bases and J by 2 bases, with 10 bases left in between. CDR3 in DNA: TGTGCCAGCAGCTTAATGGGGACTCCCTACGAGCAGTACTTC. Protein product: CASSLMGTPYEQYF.

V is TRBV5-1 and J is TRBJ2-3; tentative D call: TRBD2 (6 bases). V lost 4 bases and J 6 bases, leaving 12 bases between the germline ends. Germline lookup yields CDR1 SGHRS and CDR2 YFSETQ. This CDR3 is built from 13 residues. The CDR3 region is CASSKGLEDTQYF. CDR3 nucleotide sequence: TGCGCCAGCAGCAAGGGACTTGAGGATACGCAGTATTTT.

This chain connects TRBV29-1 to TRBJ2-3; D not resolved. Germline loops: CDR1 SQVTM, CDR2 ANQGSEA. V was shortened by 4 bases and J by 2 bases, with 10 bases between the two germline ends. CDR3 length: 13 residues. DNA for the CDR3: TGCAGCGTTGCGCTGGCTCCCACAGATACGCAGTATTTT. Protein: CSVALAPTDTQYF.

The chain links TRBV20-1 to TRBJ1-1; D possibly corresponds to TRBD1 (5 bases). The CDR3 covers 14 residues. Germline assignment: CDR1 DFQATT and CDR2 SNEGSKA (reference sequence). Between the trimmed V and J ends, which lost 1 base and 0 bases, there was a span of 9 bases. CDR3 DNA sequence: TGCAGTGCTAGAGGAGACAGCATGAACACTGAAGCTTTCTTT. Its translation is CSARGDSMNTEAFF.

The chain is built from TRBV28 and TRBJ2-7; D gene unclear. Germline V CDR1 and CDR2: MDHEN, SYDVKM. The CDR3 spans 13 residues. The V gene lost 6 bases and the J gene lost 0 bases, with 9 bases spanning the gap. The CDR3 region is CASRVPDSYEQYF. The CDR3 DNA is TGTGCCAGCAGGGTCCCCGACTCCTACGAGCAGTACTTC.

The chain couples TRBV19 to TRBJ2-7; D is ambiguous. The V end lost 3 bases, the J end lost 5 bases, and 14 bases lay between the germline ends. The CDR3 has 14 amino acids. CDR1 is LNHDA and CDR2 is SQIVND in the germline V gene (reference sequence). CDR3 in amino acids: CASSMVRRPNEQYF. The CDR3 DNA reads TGTGCCAGTAGTATGGTCAGGCGTCCTAACGAGCAGTACTTC.

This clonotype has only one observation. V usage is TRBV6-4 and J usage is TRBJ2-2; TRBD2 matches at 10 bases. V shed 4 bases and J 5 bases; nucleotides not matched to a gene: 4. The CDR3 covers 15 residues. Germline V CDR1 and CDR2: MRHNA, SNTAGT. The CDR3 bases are TGTGCCAGCAGTGCCCTTAGCGGGAGGACCGGGGAGCTGTTTTTT. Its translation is CASSALSGRTGELFF.

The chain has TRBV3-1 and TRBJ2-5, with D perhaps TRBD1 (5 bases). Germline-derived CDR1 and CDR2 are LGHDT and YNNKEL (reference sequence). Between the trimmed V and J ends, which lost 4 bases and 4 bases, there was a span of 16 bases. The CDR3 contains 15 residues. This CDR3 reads CASSPNPGLGETQYF. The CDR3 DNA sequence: TGTGCCAGCAGCCCCAATCCAGGGTTAGGAGAGACCCAGTACTTC.

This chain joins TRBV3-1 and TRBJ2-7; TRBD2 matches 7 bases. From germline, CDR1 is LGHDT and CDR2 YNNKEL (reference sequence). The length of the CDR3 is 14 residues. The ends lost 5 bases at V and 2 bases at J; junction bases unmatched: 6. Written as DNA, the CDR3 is TGTGCCAGCAGCTCCGGGGGGTGGACCTACGAGCAGTACTTC. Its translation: CASSSGGWTYEQYF.

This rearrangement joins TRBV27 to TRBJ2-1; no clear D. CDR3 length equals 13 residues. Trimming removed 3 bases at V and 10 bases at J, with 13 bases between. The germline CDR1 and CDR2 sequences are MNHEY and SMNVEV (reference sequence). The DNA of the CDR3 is TGTGCCAGCAGTTTCGCCCCTAGAGGCGAGCAGTTCTTC. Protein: CASSFAPRGEQFF.

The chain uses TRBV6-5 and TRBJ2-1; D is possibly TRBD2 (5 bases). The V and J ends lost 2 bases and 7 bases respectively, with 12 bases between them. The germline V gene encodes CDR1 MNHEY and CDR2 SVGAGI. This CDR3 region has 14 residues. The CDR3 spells CASSYGGGLNEQFF. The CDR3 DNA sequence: TGTGCCAGCAGTTACGGAGGCGGGCTTAATGAGCAGTTCTTC.

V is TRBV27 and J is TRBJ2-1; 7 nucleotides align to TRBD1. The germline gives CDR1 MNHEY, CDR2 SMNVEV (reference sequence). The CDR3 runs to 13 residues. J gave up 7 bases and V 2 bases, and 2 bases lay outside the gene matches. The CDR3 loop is CASSLRGRNEQFF. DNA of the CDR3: TGTGCCAGCAGTTTAAGGGGGCGGAATGAGCAGTTCTTC.

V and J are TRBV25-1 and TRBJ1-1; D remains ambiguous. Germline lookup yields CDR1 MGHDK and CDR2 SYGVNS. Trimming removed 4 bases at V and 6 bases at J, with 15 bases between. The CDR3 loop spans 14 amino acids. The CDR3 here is CASSVGAARPEAFF. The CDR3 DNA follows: TGTGCCAGCAGTGTCGGTGCAGCACGGCCTGAAGCTTTCTTT.

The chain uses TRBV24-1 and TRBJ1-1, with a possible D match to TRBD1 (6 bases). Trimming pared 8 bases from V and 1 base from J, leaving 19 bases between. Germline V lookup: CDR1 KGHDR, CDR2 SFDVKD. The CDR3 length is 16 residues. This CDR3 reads CATINPPGQKNTEAFF. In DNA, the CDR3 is TGTGCCACCATCAACCCTCCCGGACAGAAGAACACTGAAGCTTTCTTT.

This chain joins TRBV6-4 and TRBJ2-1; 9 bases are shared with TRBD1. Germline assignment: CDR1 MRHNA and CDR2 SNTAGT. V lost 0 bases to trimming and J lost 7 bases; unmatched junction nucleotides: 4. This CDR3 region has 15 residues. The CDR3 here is CASSDSGQGTNEQFF. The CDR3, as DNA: TGTGCCAGCAGTGACTCTGGACAGGGGACTAATGAGCAGTTCTTC.